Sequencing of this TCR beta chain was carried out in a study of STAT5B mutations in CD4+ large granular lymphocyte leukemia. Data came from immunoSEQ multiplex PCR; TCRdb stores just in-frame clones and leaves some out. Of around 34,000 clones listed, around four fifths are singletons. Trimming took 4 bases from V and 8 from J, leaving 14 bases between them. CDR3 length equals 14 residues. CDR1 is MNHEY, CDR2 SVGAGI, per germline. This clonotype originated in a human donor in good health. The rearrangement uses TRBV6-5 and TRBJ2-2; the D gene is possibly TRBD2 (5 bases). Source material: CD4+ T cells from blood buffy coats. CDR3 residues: CASSSRLFMGELFF. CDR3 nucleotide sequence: TGTGCCAGCAGTTCACGACTATTTATGGGGGAGCTGTTTTTT.